Below, 29 T cell receptor beta chains from the same sample are listed, as sequenced in a study of blood T cell repertoires in COVID-19. Assay used: immunoSEQ multiplex PCR; TCRdb lists only in-frame clones, some missing. The sample carries tens of thousands of clones, 65% to 90% recorded once. Sequencing used peripheral blood. The receptors were sampled from a man aged 25-40 years with COVID-19, enrolled during active disease.

This clone was recorded a few times. The CDR3 DNA follows: TGTGCCAGCAGCCACGGGGGATACAATCAGCCCCAGCATTTT. Translation gives CASSHGGYNQPQHF. The chain carries TRBV7-9 and TRBJ1-5, with D possibly TRBD1 on 5 matching bases. V lost 5 bases, J lost 3 bases, and 11 bases lay in between. The CDR3 extends over 14 amino acids. Per germline, CDR1 SEHNR and CDR2 FQNEAQ (reference sequence).

By proportion, this clone is medium-sized. The CDR3: CASSELAGNTGELFF. In DNA form, the CDR3 reads TGTGCCAGCAGTGAATTAGCGGGAAACACCGGGGAGCTGTTTTTT. The V call is TRBV6-4, the J call TRBJ2-2; 8 positions agree with TRBD2. The V segment lost 3 bases and the J segment 2 bases; nucleotides outside the gene matches: 2. This CDR3 has 15 residues. CDR1 is MRHNA and CDR2 is SNTAGT in the germline V gene.

This rearrangement joins TRBV15 to TRBJ1-2; D gene ambiguous. The ends were cut back, 1 base at V and 0 bases at J, with 9 bases in the middle. The CDR3 totals 15 residues. The V gene's germline CDR1 is LNHNV and CDR2 YYDKDF (reference sequence). The CDR3 is CATSRAQTPNYGYTF. The CDR3 nucleotides are TGTGCCACCAGCAGAGCCCAGACTCCTAACTATGGCTACACCTTC.

The chain joins TRBV5-6 to TRBJ1-6; D is unclear. The CDR3 runs 15 residues. Per the germline V gene, CDR1 is SGHDT and CDR2 is YYEEEE. V dropped 0 bases and J dropped 9 bases, with 13 bases sitting between them. CDR3 nucleotide sequence: TGTGCCAGCAGCTTGGAGGAGGGTGCGGCTTCACCCCTCCACTTT. It encodes CASSLEEGAASPLHF.

The chain carries TRBV9 and TRBJ1-6; the match to TRBD1 covers 7 bases. The germline V gene encodes CDR1 SGDLS and CDR2 YYNGEE. The V gene end was trimmed by 3 bases and the J gene end by 10 bases; junction bases not matched to a gene: 7. This CDR3 is 14 amino acids long. The CDR3 sequence: CASSARDSASPLHF. CDR3 nucleotide sequence: TGTGCCAGCAGCGCCCGGGACAGCGCATCACCCCTCCACTTT.

The CDR3, as DNA: TGTGCCAGCAGTTTATCGTTTCAGGGCGGCTACACCTTC. Protein sequence: CASSLSFQGGYTF. The rearrangement uses TRBV27 and TRBJ1-2; TRBD1 is a possible D gene (5 bases). Trimming removed 0 bases at V and 8 bases at J, with 10 bases between. The CDR3 length is 13 residues. Germline assignment: CDR1 MNHEY and CDR2 SMNVEV (reference sequence).

The V and J genes are TRBV18 and TRBJ1-4; TRBD1 agrees at 8 bases. The trim removed 2 bases at V and 3 bases at J, leaving 2 bases unmatched. Germline loops: CDR1 KGHSH, CDR2 LQKENI. The CDR3 has 15 amino acids. CDR3 sequence (DNA): TGTGCCAGCTCACCAAGACAGGGGTCTAATGAAAAACTGTTTTTT. Protein sequence: CASSPRQGSNEKLFF.

This clone was seen more than once but under ten times. The chain employs TRBV5-4 and TRBJ1-6, with TRBD1 as a possible D gene (6 bases). The CDR3 has 15 residues. From germline, CDR1 is SGHNT and CDR2 YYREEE (reference sequence). V lost 0 bases to trimming and J lost 7 bases, with 11 bases between them. As DNA, the CDR3 is TGTGCCAGCAGCTTGGACAGGGCAACAAATTCACCCCTCCACTTT. Amino acids: CASSLDRATNSPLHF.

This clone was detected a few times. The rearrangement links TRBV10-2 to TRBJ1-6, with TRBD1 identical over 7 bases. CDR1 and CDR2 (germline): WSHSY, SAAADI. The CDR3 is 14 residues long. J gave up 9 bases and V 2 bases, and 4 bases lay outside the gene matches. CDR3 region: CASSERTGGSPLHF. The DNA of the CDR3 is TGCGCCAGCAGTGAGAGGACAGGTGGTTCACCCCTCCACTTT.

The chain employs TRBV2 and TRBJ1-6; the match to TRBD1 covers 7 bases. The CDR3 runs to 15 residues. Germline loops: CDR1 SNHLY, CDR2 FYNNEI. V lost 7 bases and J lost 9; bases outside the gene matches: 12. This CDR3 is CASNPRGGGSSPLHF. The CDR3 bases are TGTGCCAGCAACCCCCGAGGAGGGGGCAGTTCACCCCTCCACTTT.

V usage is TRBV5-1 and J usage is TRBJ1-5; maybe TRBD1 (5 bases). Trimming left V 0 bases short and J 2 bases short, with 6 bases between. The germline gives CDR1 SGHRS, CDR2 YFSETQ. CDR3 length equals 14 residues. DNA of the CDR3: TGCGCCAGCAGCTTGGGGGGGGGCAATCAGCCCCAGCATTTT. Protein product: CASSLGGGNQPQHF.

The V and J genes are TRBV10-3 and TRBJ2-3, with D tentatively TRBD1 (5 bases). The CDR3 runs 11 residues. V was shortened by 9 bases and J by 5 bases, with 9 bases between the two germline ends. Germline V gene data show CDR1 as ENHRY and CDR2 as SYGVKD. Written as DNA, the CDR3 is TGTGCCATTGAGCAGGGAGATACGCAGTATTTT. This encodes CAIEQGDTQYF.

This sequence joins TRBV6-2 or TRBV6-3 and TRBJ1-2; TRBD1 aligns across 9 bases. The J segment lost 8 bases and the V segment lost 5 bases, leaving 18 bases of the junction unmatched. CDR1 MNHEY and CDR2 SVGEGT come from the germline V gene. CDR3 size: 17 residues. In DNA, the CDR3 is TGTGCCAGCAGTACCACGGGACAGGGAACACCTCGTCGCGGCTACACCTTC. Protein: CASSTTGQGTPRRGYTF.

Relative to its sample, this clone is large (0.1 to 1%). This sequence joins TRBV24-1 and TRBJ2-2, with D perhaps matching TRBD2 (6 bases). Germline loops: CDR1 KGHDR, CDR2 SFDVKD. This CDR3 region has 15 residues. Trimming pared 0 bases from V and 3 bases from J, leaving 7 bases between. DNA of the CDR3: TGTGCCACCAGTGATTTGGGCGGGGACACCGGGGAGCTGTTTTTT. Amino acid sequence: CATSDLGGDTGELFF.

CDR3 sequence: CATSDSLAGETTQYF. CDR3 nucleotides: TGTGCCACCAGTGATTCCCTAGCGGGAGAGACTACGCAGTATTTT. The V gene is TRBV24-1, the J gene TRBJ2-3; 10 bases align to TRBD2. Per the germline V gene, CDR1 is KGHDR and CDR2 is SFDVKD. V lost 2 bases, J lost 8 bases, and 6 bases stayed unmatched. CDR3 length: 15 amino acids.

Concerning this clone: One end of the junction fails to match germline, which may point to a read error. V gene TRBV6-5 combines with J gene TRBJ1-5; TRBD1 agrees at 7 bases. Germline CDR1 and CDR2: MNHEY and SVGAGI. This CDR3 comprises 14 residues. CDR3 protein: CAGRRTGDNQPQHF. CDR3 nucleotide sequence: TGTGCCGGCAGGAGAACAGGGGACAATCAGCCCCAGCATTTT.

V is TRBV3-1 (or the pseudogene TRBV3-2) and J is TRBJ1-5; TRBD1 matches 10 bases. The CDR3 runs to 14 residues. With 4 bases clipped from V and 7 bases from J, the junction kept 4 bases outside the gene matches. Germline V gene lookup returns CDR1 LGHDT and CDR2 YNNKEL (reference sequence). The CDR3 spells CASSLGQGSQPQHF. The CDR3 coding sequence is TGTGCCAGCAGCCTGGGACAGGGGAGCCAGCCCCAGCATTTT.

V and J are TRBV5-1 and TRBJ2-2; 12 bases map to TRBD2. CDR3 size: 17 residues. Germline-derived CDR1 and CDR2 are SGHRS and YFSETQ. J was trimmed by 5 bases and V by 4 bases; bases with no gene match: 9. The CDR3 region is CASSPDATSGRTGELFF. The CDR3 nucleotides read TGCGCCAGCAGCCCGGATGCGACTAGCGGGAGAACCGGGGAGCTGTTTTTT.

The genes are TRBV5-6 and TRBJ2-7; 9 bases are a match to TRBD2. V was pared by 9 bases and J by 2 bases, with 6 bases of the junction left unmatched. The CDR3 contains 13 residues. Germline CDR1 reads SGHDT; CDR2 reads YYEEEE. The CDR3 protein is CATSSGTTYEQYF. The CDR3 DNA sequence: TGTGCCACCTCTAGCGGGACTACCTACGAGCAGTACTTC.

Details on this clone: The junction and the germline gene differ at one end; a read error may be behind it. The rearrangement joins TRBV7-7 to TRBJ2-1; 9 nucleotides match TRBD2. This CDR3 region has 16 residues. The germline V gene encodes CDR1 SSHAT and CDR2 FNYEAQ (reference sequence). CDR3 loop: CASSLGLAGAYNEQFF. In DNA, the CDR3 is TGTGCTAGCAGCTTAGGTTTAGCGGGGGCCTACAATGAGCAGTTCTTC. Filled out from reference TRBV7-7 and TRBJ2-1, the complete variable domain reads GAGVSQSPRYKVTKRGQDVTLRCDPISSHATLYWYQQALGQGPEFLTYFNYEAQPDKSGLPSDRFSAERPEGSISTLTIQRTEQRDSAMYRCASSLGLAGAYNEQFFGPGTRLTVL.

Worth noting for this clone: This sample includes further DNA sequences coding for the same CDR3. The rearrangement joins TRBV19 to TRBJ1-5; D is unresolved. Germline V gene lookup returns CDR1 LNHDA and CDR2 SQIVND (reference sequence). This CDR3 region has 15 residues. Trimming took 3 bases from V and 0 from J, leaving 9 bases between them. The CDR3 region is CASSIGEYSNQPQHF. For the CDR3, the DNA is TGTGCCAGTAGTATTGGAGAATATAGCAATCAGCCCCAGCATTTT.

DNA of the CDR3: TGTGCCAGCTCACAGGAAGGAATCAGGGCTGAAGCTTTCTTT. It is translated as CASSQEGIRAEAFF. The chain carries TRBV18 and TRBJ1-1, with D possibly matching TRBD1 (5 bases). Trimming stripped 4 bases from V and 6 bases from J, with 15 bases between. Germline-derived CDR1 and CDR2 are KGHSH and LQKENI. The CDR3 has 14 residues.

The chain carries TRBV7-2 and TRBJ2-3, with 9 bases matching TRBD2. After removal of 5 bases from V and 2 bases from J, the junction contained 8 bases not matched to a gene. This CDR3 has 16 amino acids. Germline V gene data show CDR1 as SGHTA and CDR2 as FQGNSA. CDR3 loop: CASSHWTSALTDTQYF. The CDR3 nucleotides read TGTGCCAGCAGCCATTGGACTAGCGCGCTCACAGATACGCAGTATTTT.

The V gene is TRBV21-1, the J gene TRBJ2-3; the listed D gene, TRBD2, was not tested against the DNA. TRBV21-1 is listed as a pseudogene. The CDR3 extends over 17 amino acids. CDR3 sequence: CASSKVRGAILTDTQYF. DNA of the CDR3: TGTGCCAGCAGCAAAGTACGGGGGGCCATTCTCACAGATACGCAGTATTTT.

The chain has TRBV7-2 and TRBJ1-6; 7 positions match TRBD1. The CDR3 extends over 14 amino acids. The germline V gene encodes CDR1 SGHTA and CDR2 FQGNSA. The V and J ends lost 1 base and 10 bases, in that order; junction bases with no gene match: 4. CDR3 sequence (DNA): TGTGCCAGCAGCTTAGAGGGGGCTGGGTCACCCCTCCACTTT. It is translated as CASSLEGAGSPLHF.

This chain links TRBV9 with TRBJ2-2; the match to TRBD1 covers 7 bases. The junction had 6 bases not matched to a gene; V was cut back by 2 bases and J by 2 bases. Germline V gene sequence: CDR1 SGDLS, CDR2 YYNGEE. The CDR3 has 16 amino acids. The CDR3 here is CASSVAGTVNTGELFF. For the CDR3, the DNA is TGTGCCAGCAGCGTGGCCGGGACAGTCAACACCGGGGAGCTGTTTTTT.

This clone came up a few times. The chain joins TRBV7-8 to TRBJ2-1; 12 bases line up with TRBD2. The CDR3 contains 15 residues. Trimming at V came to 4 bases and at J to 9 bases, leaving 7 bases not matched to a gene. Germline lookup yields CDR1 SGHVS and CDR2 FQNEAQ. The DNA for the CDR3 is TGTGCCAGCAGCTACGGGACTAGCGGGTCGGGTGAGCAGTTCTTC. Its translation: CASSYGTSGSGEQFF.

V is TRBV28 and J is TRBJ1-1; D perhaps matches TRBD1 (5 bases). This CDR3 comprises 14 residues. In germline, CDR1 is MDHEN, CDR2 SYDVKM. Trimming took off 1 base at V and 6 bases at J, with 12 bases between the two ends. The CDR3 coding sequence is TGTGCCAGCAGTTTATTCGGGGGGAAACCTGAAGCTTTCTTT. This codes for CASSLFGGKPEAFF.

This clone was seen only once. V and J are TRBV5-6 and TRBJ2-7, with TRBD1 matching over 8 bases. Trimming cost V 0 bases and J 0 bases; bases outside gene matches: 14. The CDR3 has 19 residues. The germline V gene encodes CDR1 SGHDT and CDR2 YYEEEE. The CDR3 here is CASSLASRGREYNSYEQYF. DNA of the CDR3: TGTGCCAGCAGCTTGGCCTCCAGGGGGCGGGAATATAACTCCTACGAGCAGTACTTC.